Listed here are 25 T cell receptor beta chains from one sample, sequenced in a study of OX40 agonist ivuxolimab in advanced cancers. The protocol was immunoSEQ multiplex PCR, while the TCRdb copy is restricted to in-frame clones and leaves out a portion. This sample has more than 75,000 clones, with about 88% found just once. The sequencing here drew on CD4+ or CD8+ T cells sorted from blood, taken in a trial of the OX40 agonist ivuxolimab. These receptors all stem from an adult with an advanced solid tumor such as melanoma, head and neck, liver or kidney cancer.

This chain links TRBV30 with TRBJ1-5, with a weak D call TRBD1 (5 bases). The V end was cut by 2 bases, the J end by 3 bases, with 11 bases between. Germline V gene sequence: CDR1 GTSNPN, CDR2 SVGIG (reference sequence). CDR3 length equals 14 residues. CDR3 sequence (DNA): TGTGCCTGGAGTTCACGGGGACTCAATCAGCCCCAGCATTTT. Its translation: CAWSSRGLNQPQHF.

The chain links TRBV7-9 to TRBJ1-1; TRBD1 is a possible D gene (6 bases). Germline CDR1 is SEHNR and CDR2 is FQNEAQ (reference sequence). Trimming removed 5 bases from V and 1 base from J, with 11 bases in between. The CDR3 length is 14 residues. CDR3 loop: CASSPTRGNTEAFF. CDR3 in DNA: TGTGCCAGCAGCCCCACCAGGGGGAACACTGAAGCTTTCTTT.

Details on this clone: Since no conserved phenylalanine or tryptophan closes the CDR3, a read error is the likely cause. V gene TRBV11-1 combines with J gene TRBJ1-2, with 7 bases aligning to TRBD1. The germline gives CDR1 SGHAT, CDR2 FQDESV (reference sequence). With 5 bases clipped from V and 3 bases from J, the junction kept 6 bases outside the gene matches. The CDR3 extends over 14 amino acids. Written as DNA, the CDR3 is TGTGCCAGCAGCCGAGGACAGGCCCACTATGGCTACACCCTC. It specifies CASSRGQAHYGYTL.

The chain links TRBV18 to TRBJ2-7; either TRBD1 or TRBD2 may supply D (5 bases each). Germline loops: CDR1 KGHSH, CDR2 LQKENI. The V end was cut by 2 bases, the J end by 4 bases, with 15 bases between. The CDR3 length is 15 residues. The CDR3 sequence is CASSPGASPPYEQYF. The CDR3 nucleotides read TGTGCCAGCTCACCAGGGGCTAGCCCACCTTACGAGCAGTACTTC.

The rearrangement joins TRBV28 to TRBJ2-1; possibly TRBD1 for D (5 bases). Deletions cut 4 bases from V and 10 bases from J, with 8 bases between. Germline lookup yields CDR1 MDHEN and CDR2 SYDVKM. This CDR3 spans 11 amino acids. CDR3 in amino acids: CASSSPGEQFF. CDR3 nucleotides: TGTGCCAGCAGTTCCCCAGGGGAGCAGTTCTTC.

Here the CDR3 DNA reads TGTGCCAGCAGCTGGGCGGGAGGGGGGAGCAATGAGCAGTTCTTC. Amino acid sequence: CASSWAGGGSNEQFF. V and J are TRBV7-2 and TRBJ2-1; TRBD2 matches 9 bases. Germline values: CDR1 SGHTA, CDR2 FQGNSA. After removal of 4 bases from V and 6 bases from J, the junction contained 7 bases not matched to a gene. The CDR3 extends over 15 amino acids.

This rearrangement joins TRBV29-1 to TRBJ2-7; 7 bases align to TRBD2. V lost 0 bases, J lost 6 bases, and 8 bases stayed unmatched. Per the germline V gene, CDR1 is SQVTM and CDR2 is ANQGSEA. The length of the CDR3 is 14 residues. DNA for the CDR3: TGCAGCGTTGAAGAGGAGGGAGGGCCAGGCGAGCAGTACTTC. Protein product: CSVEEEGGPGEQYF.

The chain recombines TRBV18 with TRBJ1-5; D remains ambiguous. This CDR3 has 13 residues. V lost 6 bases, J lost 4 bases, and 10 bases lay in between. The germline V gene has CDR1 KGHSH and CDR2 LQKENI. The chain's CDR3 is CASSQGRNQPQHF. CDR3 DNA: TGTGCCAGCTCCCAAGGACGGAATCAGCCCCAGCATTTT.

This chain joins TRBV7-8 and TRBJ1-1; 9 bases map to TRBD1. Unmatched junction bases numbered 5, after V lost 4 bases and J lost 5 bases. CDR3 length: 14 residues. Germline assignment: CDR1 SGHVS and CDR2 FQNEAQ. In DNA form, the CDR3 reads TGTGCCAGCAGCTCCTACGACAGGGGGACTGAAGCTTTCTTT. Translated: CASSSYDRGTEAFF.

The rearrangement joins TRBV6-1 to TRBJ2-1; 10 bases map to TRBD2. Germline assignment: CDR1 MNHNS and CDR2 SASEGT. J lost 7 bases, V lost 3 bases, and 3 bases had no gene match. This CDR3 spans 14 amino acids. The DNA of the CDR3 is TGTGCCAGCAGTGAGATGACTAGCGGGAATGAGCAGTTCTTC. Translating gives CASSEMTSGNEQFF.

This chain links TRBV4-2 with TRBJ2-7; possible D gene TRBD2, 5 bases. This CDR3 is built from 13 residues. Trimming removed 1 base at V and 6 bases at J, with 10 bases between. Germline CDR1 and CDR2: LGHNA and YNFKEQ. CDR3 nucleotide sequence: TGTGCCAGCAGCCAAGTCCCGCTAGCCGAGCAGTACTTC. The encoded protein is CASSQVPLAEQYF.

The chain couples TRBV5-1 to TRBJ1-2, with 7 bases that match TRBD1. V lost 4 bases and J lost 4; bases outside the gene matches: 7. Germline CDR1 and CDR2: SGHRS and YFSETQ. The CDR3 has 14 amino acids. Here the CDR3 DNA reads TGCGCCAGCAGCAAAGACAGGGAACTCTATGGCTACACCTTC. Protein: CASSKDRELYGYTF.

Here the CDR3 reads CASSSSGGIYEQYF. CDR3 coding DNA: TGCGCCAGCAGTTCTAGCGGGGGAATCTACGAGCAGTACTTC. V usage is TRBV10-1 and J usage is TRBJ2-5; the match to TRBD2 covers 10 bases. The end of the DNA fits TRBJ2-7 better, so the J call may be wrong. The germline V gene has CDR1 WNHNN and CDR2 SYGVQD (reference sequence). CDR3 length: 14 amino acids.

This chain uses TRBV6-6 with TRBJ1-6; 7 positions match TRBD1. The CDR3 extends over 14 amino acids. V shed 6 bases and J 7 bases; nucleotides not matched to a gene: 6. The germline gives CDR1 MNHNY, CDR2 SVGAGI (reference sequence). The DNA of the CDR3 is TGTGCCAGCAGCGCGGGACAGTTAAATTCACCCCTCCACTTT. It encodes CASSAGQLNSPLHF.

J is TRBJ2-4 and V is TRBV15; 7 bases align to TRBD2. V lost 1 base and J lost 2; bases outside the gene matches: 8. The CDR3 has 17 residues. Germline CDR1 reads LNHNV; CDR2 reads YYDKDF (reference sequence). The CDR3 region has the DNA TGTGCCACCAGCAGAGGGGGGGGGACGCTGTCCAAAAACATTCAGTACTTC. Translated: CATSRGGGTLSKNIQYF.

The chain couples TRBV27 to TRBJ2-7, with D maybe TRBD2 (6 bases). CDR1 is MNHEY and CDR2 is SMNVEV in the germline V gene (reference sequence). The ends were cut back, 6 bases at V and 3 bases at J, with 18 bases in the middle. This CDR3 spans 15 amino acids. The CDR3: CASRPQGEANYEQYF. In DNA form, the CDR3 reads TGTGCCAGCAGACCACAAGGGGAGGCAAACTACGAGCAGTACTTC.

V is TRBV10-3 and J is TRBJ2-2; 8 bases agree with TRBD1. Germline V gene sequence: CDR1 ENHRY, CDR2 SYGVKD. The CDR3 loop spans 14 amino acids. J gave up 7 bases and V 2 bases, and 3 bases lay outside the gene matches. The chain's CDR3 is CAISELRGHGELFF. The DNA of the CDR3 is TGTGCCATCAGTGAGCTCAGGGGGCACGGGGAGCTGTTTTTT.

The genes are TRBV25-1 and TRBJ2-3; 9 nucleotides agree with TRBD2. Germline V gene sequence: CDR1 MGHDK, CDR2 SYGVNS. The CDR3 extends over 15 amino acids. J was trimmed by 5 bases and V by 4 bases; bases with no gene match: 7. In nucleotides, the CDR3 is TGTGCCAGCAGTGTAGGCGGGAGGGCCGGAGATACGCAGTATTTT. Translating gives CASSVGGRAGDTQYF.

The chain couples TRBV30 to TRBJ1-4; D call uncertain. The V gene lost 6 bases and the J gene lost 5 bases, with 13 bases spanning the gap. CDR3 length: 13 amino acids. Per the germline V gene, CDR1 is GTSNPN and CDR2 is SVGIG (reference sequence). The DNA of the CDR3 is TGTGCCTGTACCGCCCCGGCGAATGAAAAACTGTTTTTT. Protein: CACTAPANEKLFF.

This rearrangement joins TRBV7-3 to TRBJ2-7, with D perhaps matching TRBD1 or TRBD2 (5 bases each). The CDR3 length is 13 residues. V lost 5 bases, J lost 2 bases, and 10 bases lay in between. Germline lookup yields CDR1 SGHTA and CDR2 FQGTGA. CDR3 sequence (DNA): TGTGCCAGCAGCCCGGGGCTCCCCTACGAGCAGTACTTC. Translation: CASSPGLPYEQYF. Drawing the rest from reference TRBV7-3 and TRBJ2-7, the complete variable domain is GAGVSQTPSNKVTEKGKYVELRCDPISGHTALYWYRQSLGQGPEFLIYFQGTGAADDSGLPNDRFFAVRPEGSVSTLKIQRTERGDSAVYLCASSPGLPYEQYFGPGTRLTVT.

The genes are TRBV19 and TRBJ2-7; 8 positions match TRBD2. Germline V gene lookup returns CDR1 LNHDA and CDR2 SQIVND (reference sequence). The V and J ends lost 5 bases and 3 bases, in that order; junction bases with no gene match: 6. The CDR3 covers 14 residues. The CDR3 DNA reads TGTGCCAGTAGTCCTGGACTAGCCCGCTACGAGCAGTACTTC. It specifies CASSPGLARYEQYF.

CDR3 protein: CASSRFRRTTNTGELFF. The CDR3 region has the DNA TGTGCCAGTAGTAGGTTTCGTCGGACAACGAACACCGGGGAGCTGTTTTTT. The chain joins TRBV19 to TRBJ2-2; a possible D gene is TRBD1 (5 bases). V gave up 4 bases and J gave up 0 bases, with 15 bases separating them. The CDR3 has 17 amino acids. Germline values: CDR1 LNHDA, CDR2 SQIVND (reference sequence).

By sample fraction, this clone is medium-sized. V usage is TRBV29-1 and J usage is TRBJ2-7, with a possible D match to TRBD2 (6 bases). Germline values: CDR1 SQVTM, CDR2 ANQGSEA. CDR3 size: 13 residues. V lost 4 bases, J lost 6 bases, and 16 bases lay in between. CDR3 loop: CSVAPRETGEQYF. The DNA for the CDR3 is TGCAGCGTTGCCCCGCGGGAAACGGGCGAGCAGTACTTC.

The V gene is TRBV9, the J gene TRBJ1-1, with D uncertain. CDR1 and CDR2 (germline): SGDLS, YYNGEE. Trimming removed 3 bases from V and 1 base from J, with 13 bases in between. The CDR3 totals 15 residues. In DNA form, the CDR3 reads TGTGCCAGCAGCGGAGGTCCAAGGCCGAACACTGAAGCTTTCTTT. It codes for CASSGGPRPNTEAFF.

The genes are TRBV10-3 and TRBJ1-1; 9 bases are a match to TRBD1. Looked up from germline, CDR1 is ENHRY and CDR2 is SYGVKD. The CDR3 is 18 residues long. Trimming at V came to 4 bases and at J to 5 bases, leaving 17 bases not matched to a gene. DNA for the CDR3: TGTGCCATCAGTGGCGGGCTCCGGGACAGGGATCGGGGTACTGAAGCTTTCTTT. Translated: CAISGGLRDRDRGTEAFF.